The following is a T cell receptor (beta chain) sequence with its context. This clonotype was found a few times. What this receptor recognizes is not known. No clone much larger than this one lies a single base away; base qualities are absent. Explained via the paper, the treatment or condition label denotes: live attenuated yellow fever vaccine strain. A standard Ficoll-Paque protocol was used to isolate PBMCs from peripheral blood. Dynabeads CD4 and CD8 positive selection kits were used to isolate the CD4 and CD8 T-cell fractions. TriZol was used to extract RNA from bulk PBMCs, from CD4 and CD8 fractions, and from dextramer-positive and dextramer-negative fractions. The sample belongs to a study of T cells after yellow fever vaccination (dated by TCRdb to the late 2010s). Looking at the study overall: Libraries from fractions with low cell numbers were prepared with the SMART-Seq v4 Ultra Low Input RNA kit. Bulk TCR alpha and beta repertoires were sequenced longitudinally to track T-cell clones before and after primary and booster YFV17D yellow fever vaccination. Two healthy male donors, one aged 18 to 29 and one aged 30 to 40 years, made up the cohort. Blood samples were taken at several timepoints before and after primary and secondary immunization, and bulk PBMC replicates and cell subsets were isolated. General study outcomes and caveats: Most clones expanded after primary vaccination (approximately 95% of CD4 and 88% of CD8) were re-detected after the booster, suggesting that broad memory maintenance occurred. FACS-sorted repertoires could contain abundant contaminating clonotypes from the bulk population, so computational filtering was required. The secondary T-cell response was weaker than the primary response but faster, peaking on day 5 instead of day 15. The study included only two donors, which limits how far the findings can be generalized. A small fraction of clonotypes showed up in both the CD4 and CD8 compartments, probably as a result of convergent recombination.

Sequencer: Illumina NovaSeq 6000. TCR cDNA was made using 5'RACE template switching, a step that added a universal primer site and unique molecular identifiers. Priming for cDNA synthesis came from both the TCR alpha and TCR beta constant segments. Libraries were amplified in two PCR steps, with sample barcodes and sequencing adapters added in the second step. Sequencing of libraries was performed on Illumina HiSeq 2500 (2x100 bp) or NovaSeq (2x150 bp). On the authors' methods: Demultiplexing of reads and collapsing into UMI consensus sequences were performed with MIGEC, and V(D)J alignment was carried out with MiXCR. Clonotypes responding to the vaccine were identified with edgeR on replicate PBMC samples, with the criteria of FDR below 0.01 and a log2 fold change above 5 up to day 15. Each bulk clonotype was labeled CD4 or CD8 based on which sequenced repertoire, CD4 or CD8, contained the clonotype at higher abundance. TCRdb trimmed the raw reads at Q25, called clones with MiXCR and kept productive beta chains. Every distinct CDR3 protein forms one entry, paired with its most common genes and DNA. Clone size and V and J calls follow TCRdb, not the original study. Present in this sample are roughly 320,000 distinct CDR3 sequences, around 10% of which were seen just once. The ten most abundant clones make up 3% to 4% of the sample.

Taken from cysteine to phenylalanine, the CDR3 has 15 residues. The retained sequence is limited to the CDR3, 45 bases, with the frame set at the first base. Cut back by 5 bases and 6 bases, the V and J ends lie 18 bases apart. In the germline V gene, CDR1 corresponds to SGHTA and CDR2 to FQGNSA. Here the sequenced sample was CD4+ T cells sorted from PBMCs, taken 45 days after the yellow fever booster vaccination. The sequence came from a young man who received the YFV17D yellow fever vaccine. The rearrangement joined TRBV7-2 to TRBJ2-3; TRBD1 might be the D gene, on 5 matching bases. The CDR3 region: CASSPQGLPTDTQYF. The DNA sequence reads TGTGCCAGCAGCCCGCAGGGCCTCCCAACGGATACGCAGTATTTT.